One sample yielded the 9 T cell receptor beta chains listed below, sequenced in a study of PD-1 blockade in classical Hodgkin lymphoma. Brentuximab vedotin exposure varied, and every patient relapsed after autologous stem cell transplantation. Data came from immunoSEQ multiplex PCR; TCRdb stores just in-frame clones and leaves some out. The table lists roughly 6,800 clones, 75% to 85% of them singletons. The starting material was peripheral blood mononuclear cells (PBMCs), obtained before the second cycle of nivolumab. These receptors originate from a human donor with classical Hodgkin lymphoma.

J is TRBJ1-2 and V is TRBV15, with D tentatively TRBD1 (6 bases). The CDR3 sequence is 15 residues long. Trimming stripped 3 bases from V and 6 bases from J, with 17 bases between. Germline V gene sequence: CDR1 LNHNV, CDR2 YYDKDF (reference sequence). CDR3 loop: CATSSYRENGDGYTF. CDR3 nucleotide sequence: TGTGCCACCAGCAGCTACAGGGAAAATGGGGATGGCTACACCTTC.

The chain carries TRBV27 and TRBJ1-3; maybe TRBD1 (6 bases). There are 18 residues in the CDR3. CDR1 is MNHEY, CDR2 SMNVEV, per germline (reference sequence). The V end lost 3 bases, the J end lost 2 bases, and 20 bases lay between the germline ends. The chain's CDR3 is CASSFQNPQGLPGNTIYF. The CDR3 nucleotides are TGTGCCAGCAGTTTTCAAAACCCCCAGGGGCTCCCTGGAAACACCATATATTTT.

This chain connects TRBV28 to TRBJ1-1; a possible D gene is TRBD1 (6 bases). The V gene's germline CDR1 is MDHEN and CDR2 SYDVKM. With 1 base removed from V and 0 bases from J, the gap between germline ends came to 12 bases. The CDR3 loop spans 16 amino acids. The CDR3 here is CASSLLSGALNTEAFF. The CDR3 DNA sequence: TGTGCCAGCAGTTTATTGTCAGGGGCGCTGAACACTGAAGCTTTCTTT.

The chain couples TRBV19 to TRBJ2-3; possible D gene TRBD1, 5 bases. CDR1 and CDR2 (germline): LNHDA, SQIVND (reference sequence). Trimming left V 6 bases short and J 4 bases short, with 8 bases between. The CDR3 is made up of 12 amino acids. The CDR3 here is CASRKGADTQYF. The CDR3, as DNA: TGTGCCAGTAGAAAAGGGGCAGATACGCAGTATTTT.

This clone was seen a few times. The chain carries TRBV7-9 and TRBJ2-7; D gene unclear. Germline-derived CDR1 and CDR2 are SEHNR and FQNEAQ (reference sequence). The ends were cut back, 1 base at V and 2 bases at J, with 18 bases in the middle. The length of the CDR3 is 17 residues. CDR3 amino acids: CASSLDFGGEPAYEQYF. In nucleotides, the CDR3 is TGTGCCAGCAGCTTAGATTTTGGTGGTGAGCCAGCCTACGAGCAGTACTTC.

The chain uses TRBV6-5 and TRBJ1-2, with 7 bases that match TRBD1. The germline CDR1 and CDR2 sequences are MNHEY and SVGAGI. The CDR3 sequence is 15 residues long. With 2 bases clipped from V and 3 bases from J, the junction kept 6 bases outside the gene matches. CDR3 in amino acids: CASSYAGTAHYGYTF. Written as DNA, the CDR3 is TGTGCCAGCAGTTACGCCGGGACAGCCCACTATGGCTACACCTTC.

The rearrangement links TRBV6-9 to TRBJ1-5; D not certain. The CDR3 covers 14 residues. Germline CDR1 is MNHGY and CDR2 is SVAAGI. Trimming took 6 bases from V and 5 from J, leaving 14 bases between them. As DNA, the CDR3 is TGTGCCAGCAGCCCCGACGGGCCCGATCAGCCCCAGCATTTT. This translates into CASSPDGPDQPQHF.

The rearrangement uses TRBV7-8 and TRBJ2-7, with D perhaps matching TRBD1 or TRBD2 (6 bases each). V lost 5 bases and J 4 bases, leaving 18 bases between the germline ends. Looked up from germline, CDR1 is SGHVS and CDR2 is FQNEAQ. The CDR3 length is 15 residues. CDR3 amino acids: CASSPRTARGYEQYF. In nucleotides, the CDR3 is TGTGCCAGCAGCCCCCGGACAGCCCGGGGGTACGAGCAGTACTTC.

CDR3 coding DNA: TGCGCCAGCAGCCAAGATCTGGGCAATCAGCCCCAGCATTTT. Its protein product is CASSQDLGNQPQHF. V usage is TRBV4-3 and J usage is TRBJ1-5, with D uncertain. Germline CDR1 reads LGHNA; CDR2 reads YSLEER. The CDR3 is made up of 14 amino acids. Between the trimmed V and J ends, which lost 0 bases and 2 bases, there was a span of 5 bases.